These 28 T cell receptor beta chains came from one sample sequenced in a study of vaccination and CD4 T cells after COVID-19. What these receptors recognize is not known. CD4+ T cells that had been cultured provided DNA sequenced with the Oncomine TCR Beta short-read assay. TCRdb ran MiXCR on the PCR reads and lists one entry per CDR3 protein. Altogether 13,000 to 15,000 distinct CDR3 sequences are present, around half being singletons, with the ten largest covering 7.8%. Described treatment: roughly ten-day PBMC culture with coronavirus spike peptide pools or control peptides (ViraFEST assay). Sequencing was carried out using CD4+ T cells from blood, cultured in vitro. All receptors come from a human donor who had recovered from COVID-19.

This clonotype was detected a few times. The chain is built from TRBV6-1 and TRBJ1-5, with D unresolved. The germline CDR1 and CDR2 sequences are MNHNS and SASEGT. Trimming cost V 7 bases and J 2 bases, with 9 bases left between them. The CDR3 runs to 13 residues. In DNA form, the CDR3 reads TGTGCCAGCACCGGGAGCGGCAATCAGCCCCAGCATTTT. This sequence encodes CASTGSGNQPQHF.

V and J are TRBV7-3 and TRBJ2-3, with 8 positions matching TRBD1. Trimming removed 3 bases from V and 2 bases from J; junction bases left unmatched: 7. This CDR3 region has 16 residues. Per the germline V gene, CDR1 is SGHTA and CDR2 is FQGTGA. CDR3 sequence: CASSFGRTGNTDTQYF. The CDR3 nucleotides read TGTGCCAGCAGCTTTGGCCGGACAGGGAACACAGATACGCAGTATTTT.

The CDR3 DNA reads as TGTGCCAGCAGTTATCCGTCGATTTATTCGGGACAACTAAACACCGGGGAGCTGTTTTTT. Translation gives CASSYPSIYSGQLNTGELFF. The chain has TRBV28 and TRBJ2-2, with a possible D match to TRBD1 (6 bases). The germline V and J ends were trimmed by 4 bases and 2 bases, with 26 bases remaining between them. Per germline, CDR1 MDHEN and CDR2 SYDVKM. This CDR3 region has 20 residues.

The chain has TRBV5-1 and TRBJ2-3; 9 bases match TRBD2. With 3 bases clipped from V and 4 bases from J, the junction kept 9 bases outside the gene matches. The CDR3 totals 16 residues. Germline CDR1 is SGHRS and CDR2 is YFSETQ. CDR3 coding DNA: TGCGCCAGCAGCTCCCGACTAGCGGCACCAGCAGATACGCAGTATTTT. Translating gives CASSSRLAAPADTQYF.

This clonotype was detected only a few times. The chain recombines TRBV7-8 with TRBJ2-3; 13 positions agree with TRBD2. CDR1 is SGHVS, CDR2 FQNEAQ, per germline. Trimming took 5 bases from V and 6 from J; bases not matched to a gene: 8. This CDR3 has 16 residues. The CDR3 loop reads CASSVLAGGQGDTQYF. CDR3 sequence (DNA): TGTGCCAGCAGCGTACTAGCGGGAGGGCAGGGGGATACGCAGTATTTT.

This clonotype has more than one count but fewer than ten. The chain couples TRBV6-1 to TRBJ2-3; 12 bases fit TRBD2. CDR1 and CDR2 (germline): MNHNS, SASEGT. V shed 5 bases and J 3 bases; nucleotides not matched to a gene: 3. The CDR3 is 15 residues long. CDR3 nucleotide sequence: TGTGCCAGCAGTATGACTAGCGGGAGTACAGATACGCAGTATTTT. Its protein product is CASSMTSGSTDTQYF.

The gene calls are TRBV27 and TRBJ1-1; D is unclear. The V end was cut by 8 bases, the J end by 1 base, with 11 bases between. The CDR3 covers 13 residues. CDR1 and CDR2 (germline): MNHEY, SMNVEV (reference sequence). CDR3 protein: CASGKQQNTEAFF. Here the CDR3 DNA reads TGTGCCAGCGGGAAGCAACAGAACACTGAAGCTTTCTTT.

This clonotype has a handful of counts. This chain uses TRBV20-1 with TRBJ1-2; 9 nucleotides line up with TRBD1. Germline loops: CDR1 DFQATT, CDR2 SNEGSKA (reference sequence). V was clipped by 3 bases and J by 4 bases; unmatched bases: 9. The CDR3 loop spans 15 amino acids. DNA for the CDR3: TGCAGTGCTAGGAATAACAGGGGGCTCCTCTATGGCTACACCTTC. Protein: CSARNNRGLLYGYTF.

For the CDR3, the DNA is TGTGCCAGCAGCTTAGATCAGAACCCCAACGGCTACACCTTC. Translation: CASSLDQNPNGYTF. This sequence joins TRBV7-2 and TRBJ1-2; D is uncertain. Germline CDR1 SGHTA, CDR2 FQGNSA. The CDR3 consists of 14 residues. V was cut by 1 base and J by 8 bases, with 14 bases left in between. Looking up the rest from reference TRBV7-2 and TRBJ1-2 gives the full variable domain: GAGVSQSPSNKVTEKGKDVELRCDPISGHTALYWYRQSLGQGLEFLIYFQGNSAPDKSGLPSDRFSAERTGGSVSTLTIQRTQQEDSAVYLCASSLDQNPNGYTFGSGTRLTVV.

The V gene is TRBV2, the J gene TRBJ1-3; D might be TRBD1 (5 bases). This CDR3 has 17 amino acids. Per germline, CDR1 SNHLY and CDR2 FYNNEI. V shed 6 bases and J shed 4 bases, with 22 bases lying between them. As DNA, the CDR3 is TGTGCCAGCAGATGGGGGTTTGGGGCACGCCTGGGAAACACCATATATTTT. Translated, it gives CASRWGFGARLGNTIYF.

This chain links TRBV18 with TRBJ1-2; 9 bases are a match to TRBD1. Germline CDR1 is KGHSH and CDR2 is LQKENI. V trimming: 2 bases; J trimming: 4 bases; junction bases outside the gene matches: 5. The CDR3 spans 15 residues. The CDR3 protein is CASSPGRQGGYGYTF. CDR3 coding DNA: TGTGCCAGCTCACCAGGGCGACAGGGGGGCTATGGCTACACCTTC. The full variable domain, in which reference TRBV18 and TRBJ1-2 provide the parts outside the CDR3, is NAGVMQNPRHLVRRRGQEARLRCSPMKGHSHVYWYRQLPEEGLKFMVYLQKENIIDESGMPKERFSAEFPKEGPSILRIQQVVRGDSAAYFCASSPGRQGGYGYTFGSGTRLTVV.

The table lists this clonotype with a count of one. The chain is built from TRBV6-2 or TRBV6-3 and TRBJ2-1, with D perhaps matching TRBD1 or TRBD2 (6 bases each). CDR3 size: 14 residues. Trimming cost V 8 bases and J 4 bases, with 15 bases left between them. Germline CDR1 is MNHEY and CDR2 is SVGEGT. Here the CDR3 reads CASRGLGGYNEQFF. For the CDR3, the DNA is TGTGCCAGCCGAGGGCTAGGGGGGTACAATGAGCAGTTCTTC.

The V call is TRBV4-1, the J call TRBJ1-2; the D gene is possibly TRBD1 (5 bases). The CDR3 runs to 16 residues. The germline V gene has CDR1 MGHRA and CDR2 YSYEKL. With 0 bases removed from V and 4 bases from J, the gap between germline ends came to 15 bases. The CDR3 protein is CASSQELEAGTYGYTF. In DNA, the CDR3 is TGCGCCAGCAGCCAAGAACTTGAAGCAGGGACCTATGGCTACACCTTC.

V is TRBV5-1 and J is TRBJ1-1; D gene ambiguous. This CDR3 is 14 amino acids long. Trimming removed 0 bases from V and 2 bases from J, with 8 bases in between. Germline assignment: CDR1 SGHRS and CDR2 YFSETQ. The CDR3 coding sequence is TGCGCCAGCAGCTTGGGGTCAGACAACACTGAAGCTTTCTTT. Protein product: CASSLGSDNTEAFF.

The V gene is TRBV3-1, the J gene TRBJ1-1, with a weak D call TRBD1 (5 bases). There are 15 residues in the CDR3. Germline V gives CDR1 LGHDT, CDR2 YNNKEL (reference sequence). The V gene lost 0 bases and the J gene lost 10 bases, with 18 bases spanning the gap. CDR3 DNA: TGTGCCAGCAGCCAAGAGATGGATGCGCAGGGAGGAGCTTTCTTT. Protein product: CASSQEMDAQGGAFF.

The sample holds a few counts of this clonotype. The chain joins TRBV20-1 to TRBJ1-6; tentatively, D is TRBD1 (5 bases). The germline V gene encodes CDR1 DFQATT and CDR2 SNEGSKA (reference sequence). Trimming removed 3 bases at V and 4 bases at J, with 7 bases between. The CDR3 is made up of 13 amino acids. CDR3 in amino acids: CSARGEYNSPLHF. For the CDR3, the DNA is TGCAGTGCTAGGGGGGAATATAATTCACCCCTCCACTTT.

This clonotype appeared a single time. Here the CDR3 reads CASSLAAGGSYNEQFF. The CDR3 region has the DNA TGTGCCAGCAGCTTAGCGGCCGGGGGCTCCTACAATGAGCAGTTCTTC. The V call is TRBV7-2, the J call TRBJ2-1, with D maybe TRBD2 (6 bases). CDR1 and CDR2 from the germline V gene are SGHTA and FQGNSA. The CDR3 loop spans 16 amino acids. V was pared by 0 bases and J by 0 bases, with 9 bases between.

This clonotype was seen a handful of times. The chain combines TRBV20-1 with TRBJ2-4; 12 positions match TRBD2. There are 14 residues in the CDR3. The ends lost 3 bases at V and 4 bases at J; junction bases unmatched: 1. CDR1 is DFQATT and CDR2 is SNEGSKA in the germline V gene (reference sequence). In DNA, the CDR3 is TGCAGTGCTAGCCTAGCGGGAGGGAAAAACATTCAGTACTTC. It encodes CSASLAGGKNIQYF.

The CDR3 nucleotides read TGTGCCAGCAGCTTAACACGACGAATTGCGAACACCGGGGAGCTGTTTTTT. The encoded protein is CASSLTRRIANTGELFF. J is TRBJ2-2 and V is TRBV7-2, with unresolved D. The length of the CDR3 is 17 residues. The V end was cut by 2 bases, the J end by 0 bases, with 13 bases between. CDR1 is SGHTA and CDR2 is FQGNSA in the germline V gene.

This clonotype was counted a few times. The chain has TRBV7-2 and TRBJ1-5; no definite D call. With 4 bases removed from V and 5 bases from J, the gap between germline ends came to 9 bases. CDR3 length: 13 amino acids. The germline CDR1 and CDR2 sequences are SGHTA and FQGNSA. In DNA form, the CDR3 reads TGTGCCAGCAGCTCCGCTCGCCATCAGCCCCAGCATTTT. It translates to CASSSARHQPQHF.

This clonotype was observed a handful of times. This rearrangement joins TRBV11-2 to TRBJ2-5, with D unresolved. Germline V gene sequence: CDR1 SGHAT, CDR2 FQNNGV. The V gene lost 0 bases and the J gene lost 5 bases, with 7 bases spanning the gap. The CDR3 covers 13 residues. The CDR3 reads CASSLDFMETQYF. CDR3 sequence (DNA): TGTGCCAGCAGCTTAGACTTTATGGAGACCCAGTACTTC.

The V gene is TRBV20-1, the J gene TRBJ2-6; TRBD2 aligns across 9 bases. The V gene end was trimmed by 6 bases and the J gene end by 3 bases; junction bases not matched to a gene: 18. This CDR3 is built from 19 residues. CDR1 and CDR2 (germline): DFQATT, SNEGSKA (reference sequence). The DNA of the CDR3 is TGCAGTGCAACCGCCAGGGGGGGAGCGGGAGGTCTTGGGGCCAACGTCCTGACTTTC. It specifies CSATARGGAGGLGANVLTF.

CDR3 sequence (DNA): TGTGCCAGCAGTGATGGAGGGCACCAAGAGACCCAGTACTTC. It translates to CASSDGGHQETQYF. The chain carries TRBV6-1 and TRBJ2-5, with TRBD2 as a possible D gene (6 bases). Germline CDR1 reads MNHNS; CDR2 reads SASEGT. Between the trimmed V and J ends, which lost 3 bases and 0 bases, there was a span of 8 bases. The CDR3 spans 14 residues.

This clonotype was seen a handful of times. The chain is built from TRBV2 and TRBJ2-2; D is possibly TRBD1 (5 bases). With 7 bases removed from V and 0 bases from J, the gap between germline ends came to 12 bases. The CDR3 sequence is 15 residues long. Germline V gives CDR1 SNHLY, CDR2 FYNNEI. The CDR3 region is CASTRTGANTGELFF. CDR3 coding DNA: TGTGCCAGCACTAGAACAGGAGCGAACACCGGGGAGCTGTTTTTT. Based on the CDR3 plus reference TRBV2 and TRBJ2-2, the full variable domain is EPEVTQTPSHQVTQMGQEVILRCVPISNHLYFYWYRQILGQKVEFLVSFYNNEISEKSEIFDDQFSVERPDGSNFTLKIRSTKLEDSAMYFCASTRTGANTGELFFGEGSRLTVL.

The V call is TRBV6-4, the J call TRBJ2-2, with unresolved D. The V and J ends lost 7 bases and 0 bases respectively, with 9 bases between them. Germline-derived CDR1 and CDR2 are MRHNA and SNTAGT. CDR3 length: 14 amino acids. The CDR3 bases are TGTGCCAGCACTTTTTCCGCGAACACCGGGGAGCTGTTTTTT. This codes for CASTFSANTGELFF.

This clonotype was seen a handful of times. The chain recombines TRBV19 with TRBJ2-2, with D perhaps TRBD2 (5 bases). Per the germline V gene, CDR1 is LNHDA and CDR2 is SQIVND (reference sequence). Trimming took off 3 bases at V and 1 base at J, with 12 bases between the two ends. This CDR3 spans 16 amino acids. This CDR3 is CASSMGSGLNTGELFF. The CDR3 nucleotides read TGTGCCAGTAGTATGGGATCGGGGTTGAACACCGGGGAGCTGTTTTTT. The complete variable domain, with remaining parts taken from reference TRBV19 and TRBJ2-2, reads DGGITQSPKYLFRKEGQNVTLSCEQNLNHDAMYWYRQDPGQGLRLIYYSQIVNDFQKGDIAEGYSVSREKKESFPLTVTSAQKNPTAFYLCASSMGSGLNTGELFFGEGSRLTVL.

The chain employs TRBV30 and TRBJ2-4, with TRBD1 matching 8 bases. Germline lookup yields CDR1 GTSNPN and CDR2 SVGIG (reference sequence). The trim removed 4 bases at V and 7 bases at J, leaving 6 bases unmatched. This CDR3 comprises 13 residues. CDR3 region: CAWNSGGINIQYF. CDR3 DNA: TGTGCCTGGAACTCAGGGGGCATTAACATTCAGTACTTC. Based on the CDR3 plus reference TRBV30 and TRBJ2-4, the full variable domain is SQTIHQWPATLVQPVGSPLSLECTVEGTSNPNLYWYRQAAGRGLQLLFYSVGIGQISSEVPQNLSASRPQDRQFILSSKKLLLSDSGFYLCAWNSGGINIQYFGAGTRLSVL.

The CDR3 reads CASSLNRVWGGYTF. For the CDR3, the DNA is TGTGCCAGCAGCTTAAACAGGGTATGGGGTGGCTACACCTTC. This sequence joins TRBV7-9 and TRBJ1-2; D may be TRBD1 (6 bases). Germline assignment: CDR1 SEHNR and CDR2 FQNEAQ (reference sequence). Trimming left V 2 bases short and J 7 bases short, with 14 bases between. CDR3 size: 14 residues.